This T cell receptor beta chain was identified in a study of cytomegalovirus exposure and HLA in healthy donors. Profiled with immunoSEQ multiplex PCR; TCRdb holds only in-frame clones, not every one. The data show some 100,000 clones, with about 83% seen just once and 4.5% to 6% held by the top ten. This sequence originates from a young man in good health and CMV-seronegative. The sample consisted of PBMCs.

The CDR3 protein is CASSAGVLGQPQHF. For the CDR3, the DNA is TGTGCCAGCAGTGCGGGGGTTCTAGGGCAGCCCCAGCATTTT. The chain has TRBV6-5 and TRBJ1-5; a possible D gene is TRBD1 (5 bases). Deletions cut 5 bases from V and 7 bases from J, with 15 bases between. The length of the CDR3 is 14 residues. Germline CDR1 reads MNHEY; CDR2 reads SVGAGI.